The 17 T cell receptor beta chains below come from one sample, sequenced in a study of monozygotic twins with inflammatory bowel disease. TCRdb re-called the 5' RACE reads and gives one entry per CDR3 protein, without DNA. The sample has fewer than 400,000 distinct CDR3 sequences, and its top ten clones hold over 5%. The source material was blood. The source is a human donor with ulcerative colitis or Crohn's disease, or a healthy co-twin of an affected twin (not recorded which).

This rearrangement joins TRBV20-1 to TRBJ1-6. The CDR3 spans 14 residues. Germline V CDR1 and CDR2: DFQATT, SNEGSKA (reference sequence). The CDR3: CSAPRSSTNSPLHF.

The chain couples TRBV12-3 or TRBV12-4 to TRBJ2-1; TCRdb designates TRBD1, a call that cannot be tested without DNA. The CDR3 totals 13 residues. This chain's CDR3 is CASSLWRGNEQFF.

V usage is TRBV29-1 and J usage is TRBJ2-7; TCRdb returns TRBD1, unconfirmable since there is no DNA. The germline V gene has CDR1 SQVTM and CDR2 ANQGSEA. The CDR3 loop spans 13 amino acids. CDR3 region: CSVRGLFTGEQYF.

V gene TRBV7-9 combines with J gene TRBJ2-3; TCRdb's assignment of TRBD2 cannot be checked, as there is no DNA. This CDR3 is built from 15 residues. Germline loops: CDR1 SEHNR, CDR2 FQNEAQ (reference sequence). The CDR3 spells CASSLPGLQIDTQYF.

The chain links TRBV29-1 to TRBJ2-1; TCRdb lists TRBD2, though no DNA is available to test this call. The CDR3 extends over 13 amino acids. CDR1 and CDR2 (germline): SQVTM, ANQGSEA. The CDR3 sequence is CSVVSGSWNEQFF.

The J gene is TRBJ1-4, the V gene TRBV29-1; TCRdb proposes TRBD1, but this gene call is untestable without DNA. Germline V gives CDR1 SQVTM, CDR2 ANQGSEA. CDR3 size: 14 residues. The chain's CDR3 is CSVGSGGSNEKLFF.

The rearrangement joins TRBV6-2 or TRBV6-3 to TRBJ2-3; checking the TCRdb D call of TRBD1 is not possible without DNA. This CDR3 is 14 amino acids long. Germline V CDR1 and CDR2: MNHEY, SVGEGT. The CDR3 protein is CASRSTGFGDTQYF.

This rearrangement joins TRBV6-5 to TRBJ2-3; absent DNA, TCRdb's TRBD2 call cannot be checked. Per the germline V gene, CDR1 is MNHEY and CDR2 is SVGAGI. This CDR3 has 16 amino acids. CDR3 sequence: CASSYVAGGRTDTQYF.

The chain combines TRBV10-3 with TRBJ1-5; TCRdb calls TRBD1, which cannot be checked without DNA. This CDR3 is built from 16 residues. In germline, CDR1 is ENHRY, CDR2 SYGVKD. CDR3 residues: CAISEPGQESNQPQHF.

The rearrangement uses TRBV5-1 and TRBJ2-6; the TRBD1 assignment by TCRdb is unverifiable without DNA. The CDR3 covers 15 residues. Germline CDR1 is SGHRS and CDR2 is YFSETQ. The CDR3 spells CASSIPGAGANVLTF.

V and J are TRBV7-3 and TRBJ2-1; TCRdb designates TRBD2, a call that cannot be tested without DNA. Per the germline V gene, CDR1 is SGHTA and CDR2 is FQGTGA. The CDR3 runs to 13 residues. CDR3 sequence: CASSPGTPREQFF.

The CDR3 loop is CSARFGGSGTEAFF. This rearrangement joins TRBV20-1 to TRBJ1-1; the TRBD1 assignment by TCRdb is unverifiable without DNA. This CDR3 comprises 14 residues. The germline V gene encodes CDR1 DFQATT and CDR2 SNEGSKA (reference sequence).

The J gene is TRBJ2-3, the V gene TRBV20-1; TCRdb indicates TRBD1, and absent DNA this call remains unverified. Germline CDR1 DFQATT, CDR2 SNEGSKA (reference sequence). This CDR3 is built from 14 residues. CDR3 residues: CSATTGGQTDTQYF.

The chain combines TRBV5-1 with TRBJ2-6; as DNA is missing, the TRBD1 call by TCRdb cannot be tested. Germline CDR1 is SGHRS and CDR2 is YFSETQ. This CDR3 is built from 17 residues. The CDR3 here is CASSNRGVGSGANVLTF.

The CDR3 loop reads CASSHPGTGVVYEQYF. This rearrangement joins TRBV5-1 to TRBJ2-7; TCRdb proposes TRBD1, but this gene call is untestable without DNA. Germline CDR1 reads SGHRS; CDR2 reads YFSETQ. The CDR3 length is 16 residues.

The chain carries TRBV7-6 and TRBJ2-7. Germline lookup yields CDR1 SGHVS and CDR2 FNYEAQ. The CDR3 totals 15 residues. The CDR3 protein is CASSSLLWGAYEQYF.

The rearrangement links TRBV12-3 or TRBV12-4 to TRBJ1-2; the D call of TRBD1 rests on TCRdb alone, since no DNA is present to check it. The CDR3 covers 13 residues. The CDR3 is CASSLDTGVGYTF.